This paragraph reports one T cell receptor (beta chain). These data are taken from a study of control samples from healthy donors and cancer patients. Germline V gene lookup returns CDR1 SGHKS and CDR2 YYEKEE (reference sequence). The CDR3 sequence is 14 residues long. V was trimmed by 0 bases and J by 3 bases, leaving 7 bases between them. Produced via immunoSEQ multiplex PCR; TCRdb's table is partial and in-frame only. The sample lists 150,000 to 200,000 clones; 91% were seen once. The chain is built from TRBV5-5 and TRBJ1-5; D might be TRBD1 (6 bases). Sequenced input: blood. This TCR was sampled from a woman aged 40 to 49 in good health. This chain's CDR3 is CASSLDRANQPQHF. As DNA, the CDR3 is TGTGCCAGCAGCTTGGACAGGGCCAATCAGCCCCAGCATTTT.